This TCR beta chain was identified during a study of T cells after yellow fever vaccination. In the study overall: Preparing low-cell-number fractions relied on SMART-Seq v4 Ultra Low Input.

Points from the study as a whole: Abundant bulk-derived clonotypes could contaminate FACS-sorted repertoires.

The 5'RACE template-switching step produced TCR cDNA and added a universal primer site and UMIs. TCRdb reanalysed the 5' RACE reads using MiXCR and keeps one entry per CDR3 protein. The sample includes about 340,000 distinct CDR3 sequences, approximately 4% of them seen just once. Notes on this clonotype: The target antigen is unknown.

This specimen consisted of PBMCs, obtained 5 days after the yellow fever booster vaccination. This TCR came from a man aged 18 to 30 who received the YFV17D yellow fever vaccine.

CDR3 sequence: CASRRGADEKLFF. The CDR3 nucleotides read TGTGCCAGCAGGCGTGGGGCCGATGAAAAACTGTTTTTT. The chain couples TRBV27 to TRBJ1-4; D is perhaps TRBD1 (5 bases). V was shortened by 6 bases and J by 6 bases, with 11 bases between the two germline ends. CDR3 length: 13 residues. The V gene's germline CDR1 is MNHEY and CDR2 SMNVEV (reference sequence).